The 6 T cell receptor beta chains in this list originate from one sample, sequenced in a study of molecular identifiers for immune sequencing clone quantification. Each CDR3 protein is one row after TCRdb ran MiXCR on the PCR reads. The profile shows around 320,000 distinct CDR3 sequences, roughly 24% of them singletons. Input material: naive CD8+ T cells from blood, with Jurkat cell RNA spiked in. Sample subset: FACS-sorted CD8+CD4-CCR7+CD45RA+ naive T cells. The receptors stem from a human donor in good health. Some libraries in this study had Jurkat cell RNA spiked in.

With respect to this clonotype: A much larger clone is a single base away; this may be a read error. This chain links TRBV13 with TRBJ1-5; no clear D. Per the germline V gene, CDR1 is PRHDT and CDR2 is FYEKMQ (reference sequence). This CDR3 has 14 amino acids. V lost 4 bases and J lost 3, with 10 bases in between. The CDR3 is CASSSGRNNQPQHF. CDR3 DNA sequence: TGTGCCAGCAGCTCCGGACGGAACAATCAGCCCCAGCATTTT. The complete variable domain, with remaining parts taken from reference TRBV13 and TRBJ1-5, reads AAGVIQSPRHLIKEKRETATLKCYPIPRHDTVYWYQQGPGQDPQFLISFYEKMQSDKGSIPDRFSAQQFSDYHSELNMSSLELGDSALYFCASSSGRNNQPQHFGDGTRLSIL.

This clonotype was recorded at least ten times. J is TRBJ2-3 and V is TRBV29-1; D uncertain. Per germline, CDR1 SQVTM and CDR2 ANQGSEA. The CDR3 consists of 12 residues. V was pared by 8 bases and J by 1 base, with 10 bases between. For the CDR3, the DNA is TGCAGCCAGCGTAGGGGCACAGATACGCAGTATTTT. It encodes CSQRRGTDTQYF.

Regarding this clonotype: This may be a read error: a much more frequent sequence differs by one nucleotide. The rearrangement joins TRBV7-9 to TRBJ2-2; D is unclear. This CDR3 contains 13 residues. The germline CDR1 and CDR2 sequences are SEHNR and FQNEAQ (reference sequence). Trimming took off 6 bases at V and 9 bases at J, with 14 bases between the two ends. CDR3: CASSGRIARELFF. DNA for the CDR3: TGTGCCAGCAGTGGCAGAATAGCCAGGGAGCTGTTTTTT.

This clonotype has a count of ten or more. The chain couples TRBV7-9 to TRBJ2-3; 7 positions agree with TRBD1. The germline V gene encodes CDR1 SEHNR and CDR2 FQNEAQ (reference sequence). The CDR3 runs 15 residues. The trim removed 5 bases at V and 2 bases at J, leaving 7 bases unmatched. CDR3: CASSTRDSFTDTQYF. DNA of the CDR3: TGTGCCAGCAGCACCCGGGACAGTTTCACAGATACGCAGTATTTT.

This clonotype was observed at least ten times. The V and J genes are TRBV7-9 and TRBJ2-7; D unresolved. The CDR3 length is 12 residues. V was cut by 4 bases and J by 4 bases, with 8 bases left in between. Germline V CDR1 and CDR2: SEHNR, FQNEAQ (reference sequence). The CDR3: CASSSRQYEQYF. Here the CDR3 DNA reads TGTGCCAGCAGCTCCCGGCAGTACGAGCAGTACTTC. Full variable domain (outside the CDR3, taken from reference TRBV7-9 and TRBJ2-7): DTGVSQNPRHKITKRGQNVTFRCDPISEHNRLYWYRQTLGQGPEFLTYFQNEAQLEKSRLLSDRFSAERPKGSFSTLEIQRTEQGDSAMYLCASSSRQYEQYFGPGTRLTVT.

This clonotype was seen a handful of times. V and J are TRBV25-1 and TRBJ1-4, with 7 positions matching TRBD1. Germline CDR1 reads MGHDK; CDR2 reads SYGVNS. V gave up 0 bases and J gave up 7 bases; unmatched junction bases: 5. The CDR3 has 15 residues. The CDR3 is CASSEYTGVGEKLFF. CDR3 sequence (DNA): TGTGCCAGCAGTGAATATACAGGGGTTGGTGAAAAACTGTTTTTT.